The subject of this entry is one T cell receptor (beta chain). The target of this receptor is not known. No base quality values were provided; no much bigger clone lies one nucleotide off. The data are from a study of T cell responses to AZD1222 COVID-19 vaccine (dated by TCRdb to about 2021). For the study in its entirety: A total of approximately 240 trial participants underwent TCR sequencing, of whom nearly 210 had received two doses of AZD1222 and approximately 25 had received two doses of the MenACWY control vaccine. Trial participants were enrolled by age into 18-55, 56-69 and 70-plus year subgroups, with around 150, 28 and 57 TCR-sequenced participants respectively.

The germline V gene supplies CDR1 MRHNA and CDR2 SNTAGT. The trim is 5 bases for V and 5 bases for J, with a gap of 9 bases between the germline ends. CDR3 length: 13 amino acids, cysteine to phenylalanine. Of all the DNA, just the CDR3 is kept, 39 bases in frame from base 1. Points the paper makes about the study in general: Only six AZD1222 recipients were SARS-CoV-2 seropositive at baseline, limiting conclusions about previously exposed vaccinees. Spike-specific TCR breadth and depth rose significantly after two AZD1222 doses compared with day 0 and with MenACWY recipients. In the small 56-69-year group, the increase in depth fell short of significance, most likely because of low power. Participants were mostly white British and included more females than males, and it was suggested by the authors that clonal diversity may have been underestimated. CD4 TCRs associated with the vaccine covered the entire spike protein, and the dominant responses were in regions 160-218 and 743-854. Because no day 14 peak-response samples were available, the repertoires could be characterized only after the peak T cell response. Reportedly, almost half of the unique spike-specific TCRs recognized epitopes lying outside the regions that are mutated in the B.1.351 and B.1.1.7 variants.

Read against the paper, the sample's time point label means: about 28 days (+/-7) after the second vaccine dose. AZD1222 recipients whose second dose came at about 4 weeks and those whose second dose came at about 12 weeks were combined into one group, since spike-specific TCR depth and breadth did not differ between the two schedules. Samples from vaccinated people were obtained from the UK trials COV001 and COV002, which included a single-blind randomized controlled phase 2/3 trial of AZD1222 (ChAdOx1 nCoV-19) in healthy adults. For TCRbeta chain sequencing, PBMC samples were collected from trial participants at day 0 and at day 28 after the second dose. The CDR3 regions of human TCRbeta chains were subjected to immunosequencing. In the paper's pipeline: Repertoire TCRs were checked for matches against a reference library of SARS-CoV-2-specific TCRs that had been generated using the MIRA antigen-specificity platform. Breadth was defined as the fraction of unique TCRs that were SARS-CoV-2-associated, and depth was defined as the fraction of total T cells that were SARS-CoV-2-associated. Using the MIRA data, each spike-specific TCR was assigned both to the spike region to which the TCR was reactive and to a CD4 or CD8 class. Log10-transformed breadth and depth values were compared by one-way ANOVA with Sidak's multiple comparisons tests. Drawn from immuneACCESS, this table holds only the in-frame rearrangements with V and J called that TCRdb kept. Clones are partly lost; checked studies trace under half to an unresolved V gene and leave the rest unexplained. The DNA gave D and trimming, while V, J and clone size come from that table. This sample comprises 100,000 to 150,000 clones, about 91% of them detected only once. About 1.9% of the sample lies in the top ten.

The sequence links TRBV6-4 to TRBJ2-2; the D gene cannot be resolved reliably. This TCR came from an adult who received the AZD1222 COVID-19 vaccine. The specimen comprised peripheral blood, sampled 28 days after the second AZD1222 dose. The CDR3 has the sequence CASSRTETGELFF. The DNA reads as follows: TGTGCCAGCAGTCGAACGGAGACCGGGGAGCTGTTTTTT.